A selection of T cell receptor beta chains follows, all from one sample in a study of low-dose radiotherapy and immunotherapy resistance in tumors. One entry per CDR3 protein results from TCRdb running MiXCR on the reads. The table includes about 89,000 distinct CDR3 sequences, more than 8.5% detected once. The material sequenced was PBMCs, taken before treatment. These receptors originate from a male donor with prostate cancer. Each CDR3 is given with its conserved first and last residue. A D gene is named only where the DNA matches it firmly. A clone size is listed for some rows: how often the clone was seen (once, few, many), or a class if it is expanded.

V gene: TRBV3-1
J gene: TRBJ1-1
clone size: many
CDR3 length: 17
D gene: .
CDR3 DNA: TGTGCCAGCAGCCAAGATTCGAATAGGGCGAGGAACACTGAAGCTTTCTTT
CDR3 protein: CASSQDSNRARNTEAFF

V gene: TRBV5-5
J gene: TRBJ2-1
clone size: many
CDR3 length: 15
D gene: TRBD2
CDR3 DNA: TGTGCCAGCAGCTTGGAGGGGGGTAGCGGGAGTCCGCAGTTCTTC
CDR3 protein: CASSLEGGSGSPQFF

V gene: TRBV7-2
J gene: TRBJ2-3
clone size: many
CDR3 length: 18
D gene: TRBD2
CDR3 DNA: TGTGCCAGCAGCTTAGGGCTAGCGGGAGGGCCTCGGGTAGATACGCAGTATTTT
CDR3 protein: CASSLGLAGGPRVDTQYF

V gene: TRBV7-9
J gene: TRBJ2-7
clone size: many
CDR3 length: 12
D gene: .
CDR3 DNA: TGTGCCAGCAGCCCCCTGGGCAACGAGCAGTACTTC
CDR3 protein: CASSPLGNEQYF

V gene: TRBV7-2
J gene: TRBJ2-7
clone size: few
CDR3 length: 14
D gene: TRBD2
CDR3 DNA: TGTGCCAGCAGCTTGGCGGGGGTTACGTCCGAGCAGTACTTC
CDR3 protein: CASSLAGVTSEQYF

V gene: TRBV28
J gene: TRBJ2-3
clone size: many
CDR3 length: 17
D gene: .
CDR3 DNA: TGTGCCAGCAGTTTATGGGGAGGGGGTTCCACCACAGATACGCAGTATTTT
CDR3 protein: CASSLWGGGSTTDTQYF

V gene: TRBV29-1
J gene: TRBJ2-7
clone size: many
CDR3 length: 15
D gene: .
CDR3 DNA: TGCAGCGCTCTCCTGAGGGGTATGGGGGTATACGAGCAGTACTTC
CDR3 protein: CSALLRGMGVYEQYF

V gene: TRBV28
J gene: TRBJ2-7
clone size: many
CDR3 length: 13
D gene: .
CDR3 DNA: TGTGCCAGCAGCCTGGGAGCGTCCTACGAGCAGTACTTC
CDR3 protein: CASSLGASYEQYF

V gene: TRBV7-9
J gene: TRBJ1-2
clone size: many
CDR3 length: 14
D gene: .
CDR3 DNA: TGTGCCAGCAGCCAGATATTGGAAATTTATGGCTACACCTTC
CDR3 protein: CASSQILEIYGYTF

V gene: TRBV28
J gene: TRBJ2-1
clone size: many
CDR3 length: 13
D gene: TRBD1
CDR3 DNA: TGTGCCAGCAGAAGACAGGGCTACAATGAGCAGTTCTTC
CDR3 protein: CASRRQGYNEQFF

V gene: TRBV6-2/TRBV6-3
J gene: TRBJ2-7
clone size: many
CDR3 length: 13
D gene: .
CDR3 DNA: TGTGCCACCCGGGACCCGGTGGTCTACGAGCAGTACTTC
CDR3 protein: CATRDPVVYEQYF

V gene: TRBV7-9
J gene: TRBJ1-2
clone size: many
CDR3 length: 15
D gene: .
CDR3 DNA: TGTGCCAGCAGCTTACAGGGCCTACGGGACTATGGCTACACCTTC
CDR3 protein: CASSLQGLRDYGYTF

V gene: TRBV7-2
J gene: TRBJ2-7
clone size: many
CDR3 length: 14
D gene: .
CDR3 DNA: TGTGCCAGCAGCTTTGACCACAAAGGGTTCGAGCAGTACTTC
CDR3 protein: CASSFDHKGFEQYF

V gene: TRBV2
J gene: TRBJ1-2
clone size: many
CDR3 length: 13
D gene: .
CDR3 DNA: TGTGCCAGCAGTGAACTGGGAAACTATGGCTACACCTTC
CDR3 protein: CASSELGNYGYTF

V gene: TRBV7-2
J gene: TRBJ1-2
clone size: many
CDR3 length: 15
D gene: .
CDR3 DNA: TGTGCCAGCAGCTTTCCGGGACAAAGCGTCTATGGCTACACCTTC
CDR3 protein: CASSFPGQSVYGYTF

V gene: TRBV29-1
J gene: TRBJ2-1
clone size: many
CDR3 length: 13
D gene: TRBD2
CDR3 DNA: TGCAGCGTTGAAAGGACTAGCGGAACTGAGCAGTTCTTC
CDR3 protein: CSVERTSGTEQFF

V gene: TRBV29-1
J gene: TRBJ1-1
clone size: many
CDR3 length: 13
D gene: .
CDR3 DNA: TGCAGCGCGTGCCCATCGGGGGCCACTGAAGCTTTCTTT
CDR3 protein: CSACPSGATEAFF

V gene: TRBV29-1
J gene: TRBJ2-3
clone size: .
CDR3 length: 15
D gene: .
CDR3 DNA: TGCAGCGTTGACGACAACTCCAACCGACCCGATACGCAGTATTTT
CDR3 protein: CSVDDNSNRPDTQYF

V gene: TRBV29-1
J gene: TRBJ2-1
clone size: many
CDR3 length: 17
D gene: TRBD2
CDR3 DNA: TGCAGCGTTCGGCAGGGCTACCTAGCGGGCCTAGGAAATGAGCAGTTCTTC
CDR3 protein: CSVRQGYLAGLGNEQFF

V gene: TRBV28
J gene: TRBJ2-1
clone size: .
CDR3 length: 13
D gene: .
CDR3 DNA: TGTGCCAGCAGTCCGCCAGGGGTCCCTGAGCAGTTCTTC
CDR3 protein: CASSPPGVPEQFF

V gene: TRBV6-5
J gene: TRBJ2-3
clone size: many
CDR3 length: 14
D gene: .
CDR3 DNA: TGTGCCAGCAGTTCACAGGGCCCCACAGATACGCAGTATTTT
CDR3 protein: CASSSQGPTDTQYF

V gene: TRBV28
J gene: TRBJ1-2
clone size: many
CDR3 length: 14
D gene: .
CDR3 DNA: TGTGCCAGCAGTTTATTAGACTCCCAGGCGGGCTACACCTTC
CDR3 protein: CASSLLDSQAGYTF

V gene: TRBV4-1
J gene: TRBJ1-2
clone size: many
CDR3 length: 18
D gene: TRBD1
CDR3 DNA: TGCGCCAGCTCTCAAAATGAGGGGGCGATCCCTTTTACTTACGGCTACACCTTC
CDR3 protein: CASSQNEGAIPFTYGYTF

V gene: TRBV11-2
J gene: TRBJ1-5
clone size: many
CDR3 length: 15
D gene: .
CDR3 DNA: TGTGCCAGCAGCTTAGATGTAGGGGGACATCAGCCCCAGCATTTT
CDR3 protein: CASSLDVGGHQPQHF

V gene: TRBV6-1
J gene: TRBJ2-7
clone size: many
CDR3 length: 12
D gene: .
CDR3 DNA: TGTGCCAGCAGCTGGGATGCGTACGAGCAGTACTTC
CDR3 protein: CASSWDAYEQYF

V gene: TRBV28
J gene: TRBJ2-3
clone size: many
CDR3 length: 16
D gene: .
CDR3 DNA: TGTGCCAGCATCCCGCCCGCGGGGAGCATGACAGATACGCAGTATTTT
CDR3 protein: CASIPPAGSMTDTQYF

V gene: TRBV4-3
J gene: TRBJ2-3
clone size: many
CDR3 length: 18
D gene: .
CDR3 DNA: TGCGCCAGCAGCCAAGGAGGCCATGGGTCGGTGGGCGCAGATACGCAGTATTTT
CDR3 protein: CASSQGGHGSVGADTQYF

V gene: TRBV10-3
J gene: TRBJ1-2
clone size: .
CDR3 length: 14
D gene: .
CDR3 DNA: TGTGCCATCAGTTCCCCCGCCCGAGGTAGTGGCTACACCTTC
CDR3 protein: CAISSPARGSGYTF

V gene: TRBV7-3
J gene: TRBJ2-3
clone size: many
CDR3 length: 10
D gene: .
CDR3 DNA: TGTGCCAGTCGGGAGGATACGCAGTATTTT
CDR3 protein: CASREDTQYF

V gene: TRBV20-1
J gene: TRBJ2-1
clone size: many
CDR3 length: 20
D gene: TRBD2
CDR3 DNA: TGCAGTGCTAGACTTACCGGGACTAGCGGGAGGTACAGCTCCTACAATGAGCAGTTCTTC
CDR3 protein: CSARLTGTSGRYSSYNEQFF

V gene: TRBV7-9
J gene: TRBJ2-7
clone size: many
CDR3 length: 14
D gene: .
CDR3 DNA: TGTGCCAGCAGCTTAGGAGGGGAGGCCTACGAGCAGTACTTC
CDR3 protein: CASSLGGEAYEQYF

V gene: TRBV29-1
J gene: TRBJ2-7
clone size: few
CDR3 length: 13
D gene: .
CDR3 DNA: TGCAGCGTTGAGGGCGCCCTTACGTCCGAGCAGTACTTC
CDR3 protein: CSVEGALTSEQYF

V gene: TRBV28
J gene: TRBJ2-4
clone size: many
CDR3 length: 12
D gene: TRBD2
CDR3 DNA: TGTGCCAGCAGTTCATTCGGACTAGCTAAGTACTTC
CDR3 protein: CASSSFGLAKYF

V gene: TRBV7-8
J gene: TRBJ2-1
clone size: many
CDR3 length: 16
D gene: TRBD2
CDR3 DNA: TGTGCCAGCAGTTTGACTCCCGCGGGGGACTACAATGAGCAGTTCTTC
CDR3 protein: CASSLTPAGDYNEQFF

V gene: TRBV4-2
J gene: TRBJ2-2
clone size: many
CDR3 length: 17
D gene: TRBD1
CDR3 DNA: TGTGCCAGCAGCCAAGATAGTGCGGACAGGGGTACCGGGGAGCTGTTTTTT
CDR3 protein: CASSQDSADRGTGELFF

V gene: TRBV27
J gene: TRBJ2-7
clone size: few
CDR3 length: 14
D gene: TRBD1
CDR3 DNA: TGTGCCAGCAGTCCGGGGACAGGGTTCTACGAGCAGTACTTC
CDR3 protein: CASSPGTGFYEQYF

V gene: TRBV7-9
J gene: TRBJ2-2
clone size: many
CDR3 length: 14
D gene: .
CDR3 DNA: TGTGCCAGCAGCGAAAGTAGGGTTTCCGGGGAGCTGTTTTTT
CDR3 protein: CASSESRVSGELFF

V gene: TRBV5-4
J gene: TRBJ2-3
clone size: many
CDR3 length: 15
D gene: TRBD1
CDR3 DNA: TGTGCCAGCAGCTCGGGACAGCTACCGGCAGATACGCAGTATTTT
CDR3 protein: CASSSGQLPADTQYF

V gene: TRBV7-8
J gene: TRBJ2-5
clone size: many
CDR3 length: 16
D gene: TRBD1
CDR3 DNA: TGTGCCAGCAGCTTAGGTTGGACAGGGGTCCAAGAGACCCAGTACTTC
CDR3 protein: CASSLGWTGVQETQYF

V gene: TRBV20-1
J gene: TRBJ2-7
clone size: .
CDR3 length: 14
D gene: .
CDR3 DNA: TGCAGTGCTAGAGGAGACACGAGCTCCTACGAGCAGTACTTC
CDR3 protein: CSARGDTSSYEQYF

V gene: TRBV29-1
J gene: TRBJ2-1
clone size: many
CDR3 length: 11
D gene: .
CDR3 DNA: TGCAGCGTTGCGAGTGGTTCTGAGCAGTTCTTC
CDR3 protein: CSVASGSEQFF

V gene: TRBV19
J gene: TRBJ1-2
clone size: .
CDR3 length: 14
D gene: TRBD1
CDR3 DNA: TGTGCCAGTCAAACAGGGGGCGCGGCCAGCGGCTACACCTTC
CDR3 protein: CASQTGGAASGYTF

V gene: TRBV4-3
J gene: TRBJ2-1
clone size: many
CDR3 length: 16
D gene: TRBD1
CDR3 DNA: TGCGCCAGCAGCCAAGGGACAGGGGGAACCTACAATGAGCAGTTCTTC
CDR3 protein: CASSQGTGGTYNEQFF

V gene: TRBV20-1
J gene: TRBJ2-1
clone size: many
CDR3 length: 16
D gene: TRBD1
CDR3 DNA: TGCAGTGCTTCCTACTCTACAGGGGGCAACTACAATGAGCAGTTCTTC
CDR3 protein: CSASYSTGGNYNEQFF

V gene: TRBV7-2
J gene: TRBJ2-1
clone size: many
CDR3 length: 13
D gene: .
CDR3 DNA: TGTGCCAGCAGCTCACGCCGTGGCACCGAGCAGTTCTTC
CDR3 protein: CASSSRRGTEQFF

V gene: TRBV12-3/TRBV12-4
J gene: TRBJ1-6
clone size: many
CDR3 length: 14
D gene: .
CDR3 DNA: TGTGCCAGCAGTTTGAGGCCGAATAATTCACCCCTCCACTTT
CDR3 protein: CASSLRPNNSPLHF

V gene: TRBV18
J gene: TRBJ2-3
clone size: many
CDR3 length: 15
D gene: .
CDR3 DNA: TGTGCCAGCTCACCAGGGGGAATATACACAGATACGCAGTATTTT
CDR3 protein: CASSPGGIYTDTQYF

V gene: TRBV19
J gene: TRBJ2-4
clone size: many
CDR3 length: 14
D gene: .
CDR3 DNA: TGTGCCAGCCGTACCGGGACAACCATAGGCATTCAGTACTTC
CDR3 protein: CASRTGTTIGIQYF

V gene: TRBV7-2
J gene: TRBJ1-6
clone size: many
CDR3 length: 16
D gene: TRBD1
CDR3 DNA: TGTGCCAGCAGCTTAGTCACGGGACAGGGGGTTTCACCCCTCCACTTT
CDR3 protein: CASSLVTGQGVSPLHF